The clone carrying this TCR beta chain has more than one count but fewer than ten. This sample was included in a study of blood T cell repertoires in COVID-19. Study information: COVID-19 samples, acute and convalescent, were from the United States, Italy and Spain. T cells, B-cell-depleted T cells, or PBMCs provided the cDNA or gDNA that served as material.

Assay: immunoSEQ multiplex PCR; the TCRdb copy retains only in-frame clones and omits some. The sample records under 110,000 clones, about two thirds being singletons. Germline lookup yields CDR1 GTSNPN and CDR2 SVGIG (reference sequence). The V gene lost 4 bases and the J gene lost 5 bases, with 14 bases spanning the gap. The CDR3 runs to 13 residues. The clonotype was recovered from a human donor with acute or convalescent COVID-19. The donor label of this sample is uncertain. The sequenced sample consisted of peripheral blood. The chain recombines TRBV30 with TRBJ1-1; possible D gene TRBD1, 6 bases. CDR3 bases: TGTGCCTGGAATTACAGGGAGACGACTGAAGCTTTCTTT. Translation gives CAWNYRETTEAFF.